This paragraph covers one T cell receptor (beta chain) sequence. In the source study's methods: Quantification of nucleated cells was approximated via reference gene primer amplification. Sequenced by immunoSEQ multiplex PCR; TCRdb stores in-frame clones only, minus some. V, J and clone size derive from that table, while D and trimming were established from the DNA sequence. The table has around 99,000 clones, 70% to 90% seen once. These data are taken from a study of blood T cell repertoires in COVID-19. Overall study context: Spain, Italy and the United States supplied samples that represented acute and convalescent COVID-19. The analysed material was cDNA or gDNA that came from T cells, B-cell-depleted T cells, or PBMCs.

The CDR3 loop spans 16 amino acids. CDR1 and CDR2 (germline): KGHSH, LQKENI. Germline trimming cut 10 bases from V and 2 bases from J; bases unmatched to any gene: 15. The chain links TRBV18 to TRBJ1-1; 8 bases match TRBD1. The sequenced sample consisted of peripheral blood. This clonotype originated in a man aged 35 to 55 with active or convalescent COVID-19. The CDR3 loop is CATSRGQGSRNTEAFF. CDR3 coding DNA: TGTGCCACCTCGCGAGGACAGGGTAGTAGAAACACTGAAGCTTTCTTT.